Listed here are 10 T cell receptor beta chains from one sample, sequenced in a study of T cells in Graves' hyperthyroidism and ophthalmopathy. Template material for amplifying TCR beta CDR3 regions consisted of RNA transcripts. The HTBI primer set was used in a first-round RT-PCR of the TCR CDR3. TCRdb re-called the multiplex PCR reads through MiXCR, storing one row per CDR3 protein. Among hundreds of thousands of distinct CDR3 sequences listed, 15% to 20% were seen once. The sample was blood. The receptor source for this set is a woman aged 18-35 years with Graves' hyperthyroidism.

CDR3 nucleotides: TGCATCCTCCCGTCGGACAGAATTATAGATACGCAGTATTTT. It codes for CILPSDRIIDTQYF. The chain recombines TRBV29-1 with TRBJ2-3; TRBD1 might be the D (6 bases). This CDR3 contains 14 residues. In germline, CDR1 is SQVTM, CDR2 ANQGSEA.

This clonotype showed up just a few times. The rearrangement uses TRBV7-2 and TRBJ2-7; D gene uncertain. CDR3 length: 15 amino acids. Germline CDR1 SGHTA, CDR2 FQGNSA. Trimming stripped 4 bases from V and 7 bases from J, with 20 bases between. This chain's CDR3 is CASSYSWMGQREQYF. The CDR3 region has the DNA TGTGCCAGCAGCTATAGCTGGATGGGCCAAAGAGAGCAGTACTTC.

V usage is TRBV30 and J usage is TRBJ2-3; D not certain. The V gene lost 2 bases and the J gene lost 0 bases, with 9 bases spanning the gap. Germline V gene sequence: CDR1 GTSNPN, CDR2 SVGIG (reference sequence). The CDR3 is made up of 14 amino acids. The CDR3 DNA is TGTGCCTGGAGTAGGGCCGCTAGCACAGATACGCAGTATTTT. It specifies CAWSRAASTDTQYF.

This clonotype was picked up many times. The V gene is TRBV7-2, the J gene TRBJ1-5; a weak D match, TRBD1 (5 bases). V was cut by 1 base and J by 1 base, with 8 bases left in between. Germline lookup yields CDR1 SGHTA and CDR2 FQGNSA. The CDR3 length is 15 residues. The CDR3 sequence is CASSLGGMSNQPQHF. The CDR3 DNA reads TGTGCCAGCAGCTTAGGGGGGATGAGCAATCAGCCCCAGCATTTT. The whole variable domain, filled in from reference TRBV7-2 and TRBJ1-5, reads GAGVSQSPSNKVTEKGKDVELRCDPISGHTALYWYRQSLGQGLEFLIYFQGNSAPDKSGLPSDRFSAERTGGSVSTLTIQRTQQEDSAVYLCASSLGGMSNQPQHFGDGTRLSIL.

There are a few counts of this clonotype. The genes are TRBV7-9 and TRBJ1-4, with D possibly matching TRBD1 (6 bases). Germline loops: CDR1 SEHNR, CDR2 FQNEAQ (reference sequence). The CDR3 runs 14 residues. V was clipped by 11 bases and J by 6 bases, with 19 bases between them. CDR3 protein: CAGSVGQSDEKLFF. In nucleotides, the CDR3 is TGTGCCGGCTCAGTCGGACAGTCCGATGAAAAACTGTTTTTT. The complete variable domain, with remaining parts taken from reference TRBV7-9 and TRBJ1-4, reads DTGVSQNPRHKITKRGQNVTFRCDPISEHNRLYWYRQTLGQGPEFLTYFQNEAQLEKSRLLSDRFSAERPKGSFSTLEIQRTEQGDSAMYLCAGSVGQSDEKLFFGSGTQLSVL.

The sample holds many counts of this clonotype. CDR3: CASSATALNTEAFF. CDR3 coding DNA: TGTGCCAGCAGCGCGACAGCGCTGAACACTGAAGCTTTCTTT. The rearrangement joins TRBV9 to TRBJ1-1; tentatively, D is TRBD1 (5 bases). This CDR3 is built from 14 residues. CDR1 is SGDLS, CDR2 YYNGEE, per germline. The V end lost 3 bases, the J end lost 0 bases, and 9 bases lay between the germline ends. The entire variable domain, with the rest obtained from reference TRBV9 and TRBJ1-1, is as follows: DSGVTQTPKHLITATGQRVTLRCSPRSGDLSVYWYQQSLDQGLQFLIQYYNGEERAKGNILERFSAQQFPDLHSELNLSSLELGDSALYFCASSATALNTEAFFGQGTRLTVV.

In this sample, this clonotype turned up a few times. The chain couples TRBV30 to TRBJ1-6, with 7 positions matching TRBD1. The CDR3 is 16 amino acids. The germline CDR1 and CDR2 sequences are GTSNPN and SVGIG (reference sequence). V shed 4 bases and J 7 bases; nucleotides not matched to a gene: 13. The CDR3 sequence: CAWTQGWGQQNSPLHF. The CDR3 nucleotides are TGTGCCTGGACCCAAGGGTGGGGACAGCAAAATTCACCCCTCCACTTT.

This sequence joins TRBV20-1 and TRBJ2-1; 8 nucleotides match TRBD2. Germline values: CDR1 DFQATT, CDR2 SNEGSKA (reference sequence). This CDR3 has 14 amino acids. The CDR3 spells CSPLAGLSYNEQFF. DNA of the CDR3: TGCAGCCCTCTAGCGGGCCTCTCCTACAATGAGCAGTTCTTC.

CDR3 in amino acids: CASSYLGTGRKNIQYF. DNA for the CDR3: TGTGCCAGCAGTTACCTTGGGACAGGGAGAAAAAACATTCAGTACTTC. V is TRBV6-6 and J is TRBJ2-4; 9 nucleotides line up with TRBD1. With 2 bases clipped from V and 4 bases from J, the junction kept 6 bases outside the gene matches. The CDR3 has 16 amino acids. Looked up from germline, CDR1 is MNHNY and CDR2 is SVGAGI (reference sequence).

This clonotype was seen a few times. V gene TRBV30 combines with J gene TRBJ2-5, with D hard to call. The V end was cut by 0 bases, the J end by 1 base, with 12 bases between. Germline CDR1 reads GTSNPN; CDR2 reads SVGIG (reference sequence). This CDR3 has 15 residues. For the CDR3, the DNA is TGTGCCTGGAGTGTGGCGGAAGGCATCCAAGAGACCCAGTACTTC. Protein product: CAWSVAEGIQETQYF.